The clone carrying this T cell receptor (beta chain) was seen once. Its antigen is unknown. TCRdb keeps only in-frame clones here, not all; method: immunoSEQ multiplex PCR. This sample has 200,000 to 250,000 clones, with more than 75% found just once. This sample stems from a study of cytomegalovirus exposure and HLA in healthy donors. Study in general: The 120 validation repertoires, a later analysis reported, used the same platform as the roughly 660 repertoires from the first cohort.

Study conclusions and caveats: The study flagged 150 to 200 TCR beta chains as cytomegalovirus-associated. Reports described diagnosis of cytomegalovirus status by the classifier as highly specific and sensitive. Most observed TCR sequences were rare, whereas some public TCRs were detected in many donors.

The sample consisted of PBMCs. The receptor was isolated from a man aged 18-30 years in good health and CMV-seronegative.

The CDR3 DNA sequence: TGTGCCAGCAGCTTAGGGCAGGTGAATGAAAAACTGTTTTTT. This gives the protein CASSLGQVNEKLFF. This rearrangement joins TRBV11-2 to TRBJ1-4; D is unresolved. The CDR3 totals 14 residues. The V gene lost 1 base and the J gene lost 5 bases, with 8 bases spanning the gap. The germline V gene has CDR1 SGHAT and CDR2 FQNNGV.